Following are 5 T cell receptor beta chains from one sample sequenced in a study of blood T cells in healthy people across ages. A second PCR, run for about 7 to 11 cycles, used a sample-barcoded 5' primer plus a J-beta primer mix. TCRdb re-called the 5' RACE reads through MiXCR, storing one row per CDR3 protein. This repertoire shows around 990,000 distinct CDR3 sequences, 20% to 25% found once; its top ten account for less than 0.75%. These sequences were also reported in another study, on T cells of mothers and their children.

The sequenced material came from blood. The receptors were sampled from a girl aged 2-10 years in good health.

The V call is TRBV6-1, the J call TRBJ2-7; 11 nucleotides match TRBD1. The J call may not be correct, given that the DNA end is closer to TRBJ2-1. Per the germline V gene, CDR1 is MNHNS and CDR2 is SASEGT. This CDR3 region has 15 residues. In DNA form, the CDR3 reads TGTGCCTTGTCGGGTCCGGGACAGGGGGTCTATGAGCAGTTCTTC. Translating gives CALSGPGQGVYEQFF.

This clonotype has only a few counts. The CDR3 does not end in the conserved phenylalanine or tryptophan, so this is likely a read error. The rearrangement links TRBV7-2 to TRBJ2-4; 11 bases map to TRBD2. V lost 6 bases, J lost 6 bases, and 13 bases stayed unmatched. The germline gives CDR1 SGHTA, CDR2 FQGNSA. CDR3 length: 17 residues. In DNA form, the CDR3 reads TGTGCCAGCAGTTTCTCCCCTAGCGGGGGGACTAGAAACATTCAGTACCTC. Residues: CASSFSPSGGTRNIQYL.

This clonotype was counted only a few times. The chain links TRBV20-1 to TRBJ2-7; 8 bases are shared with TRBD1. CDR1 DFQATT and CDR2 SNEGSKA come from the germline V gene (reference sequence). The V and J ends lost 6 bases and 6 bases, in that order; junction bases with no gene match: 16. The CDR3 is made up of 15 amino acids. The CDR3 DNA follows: TGCAGTGCCAAAGGGACAGGTGGAAGGTATAGCGAGCAGTACTTC. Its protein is CSAKGTGGRYSEQYF.

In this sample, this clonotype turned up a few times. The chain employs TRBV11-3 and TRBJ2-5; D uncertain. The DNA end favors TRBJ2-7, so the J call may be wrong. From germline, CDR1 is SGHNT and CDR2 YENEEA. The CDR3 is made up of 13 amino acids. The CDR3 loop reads CASSLVWRDEQYF. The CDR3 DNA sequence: TGTGCCAGCAGCTTAGTATGGAGAGACGAGCAGTACTTC.

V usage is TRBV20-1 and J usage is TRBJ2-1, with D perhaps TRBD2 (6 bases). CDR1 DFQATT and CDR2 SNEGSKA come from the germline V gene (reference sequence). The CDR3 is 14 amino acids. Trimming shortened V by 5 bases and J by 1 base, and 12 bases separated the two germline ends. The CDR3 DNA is TGCAGTGCTGGAGGGGATGGGTCCTACAATGAGCAGTTCTTC. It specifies CSAGGDGSYNEQFF.